What follows are 9 T cell receptor beta chains derived from one specimen sequenced in a study of spatial heterogeneity in lung cancer. Time point reported: sample taken at primary tumor resection. Unsorted samples of tumor, nontumor lung or frozen PBMC had their whole RNA sequenced. TCRdb analysed the 5' RACE reads with MiXCR anew, one entry per CDR3 protein. The sample lists some 47,000 distinct CDR3 sequences, under 7.5% occurring once. The sequencing here drew on PBMCs, taken at surgery. The receptors come from a female donor with early-stage non-small cell lung cancer.

This clonotype has at least ten counts. This sequence joins TRBV29-1 and TRBJ1-2, with TRBD1 as a possible D gene (6 bases). The V end was cut by 7 bases, the J end by 0 bases, with 12 bases between. The CDR3 runs 13 residues. Germline V CDR1 and CDR2: SQVTM, ANQGSEA. CDR3 sequence (DNA): TGCAGCGGTGCACAGGGTTCTAACTATGGCTACACCTTC. Protein: CSGAQGSNYGYTF.

This clonotype was observed at least ten times. V and J are TRBV7-3 and TRBJ2-6; TRBD2 matches at 7 bases. This CDR3 is 17 amino acids long. CDR1 is SGHTA and CDR2 is FQGTGA in the germline V gene. Trimming cost V 0 bases and J 1 base; bases outside gene matches: 3. The DNA for the CDR3 is TGTGCCAGCAGCTTAACGCCAGCGGGGTCTGGGGCCAACGTCCTGACTTTC. This codes for CASSLTPAGSGANVLTF.

This clonotype occurred many times. This CDR3 is CASSFGGLNGYTF. CDR3 DNA: TGTGCCAGCAGTTTCGGGGGTCTAAATGGCTACACCTTC. The chain combines TRBV28 with TRBJ1-2; possible D gene TRBD1, 5 bases. Per the germline V gene, CDR1 is MDHEN and CDR2 is SYDVKM. The CDR3 is made up of 13 amino acids. Trimming removed 3 bases from V and 6 bases from J, with 11 bases in between.

This clonotype was observed a handful of times. The rearrangement uses TRBV7-9 and TRBJ1-5, with D unresolved. Germline V gene lookup returns CDR1 SEHNR and CDR2 FQNEAQ (reference sequence). This CDR3 region has 13 residues. V gave up 2 bases and J gave up 5 bases, with 7 bases separating them. CDR3 coding DNA: TGTGCCAGCAGCTTATTGGCTGATCAGCCCCAGCATTTT. Its translation: CASSLLADQPQHF.

This chain links TRBV7-8 with TRBJ1-4; D is possibly TRBD1 (6 bases). Trimming left V 3 bases short and J 2 bases short, with 13 bases between. This CDR3 comprises 16 residues. Germline CDR1 is SGHVS and CDR2 is FQNEAQ. CDR3 sequence reads: CASSFNRGATNEKLFF. The DNA of the CDR3 is TGTGCCAGCAGCTTTAACCGGGGGGCTACTAATGAAAAACTGTTTTTT.

This clonotype was observed at least ten times. The chain carries TRBV28 and TRBJ2-7, with D possibly being TRBD2 (5 bases). The CDR3 runs 14 residues. V was trimmed by 6 bases and J by 7 bases, leaving 19 bases between them. Germline CDR1 and CDR2: MDHEN and SYDVKM. The DNA of the CDR3 is TGTGCCAGCAGCGGCCCGCTTTTGACTACGGAGCAGTACTTC. Translating it yields CASSGPLLTTEQYF.

This clonotype was picked up many times. This chain uses TRBV28 with TRBJ1-2; no clear D gene. The V and J ends lost 6 bases and 4 bases respectively, with 9 bases between them. The CDR3 runs to 12 residues. Germline CDR1 reads MDHEN; CDR2 reads SYDVKM. In nucleotides, the CDR3 is TGTGCCAGCAGCGCAGAAATCTATGGCTACACCTTC. Its translation: CASSAEIYGYTF.

This clonotype was seen many times. The J gene is TRBJ2-5, the V gene TRBV11-2; TRBD2 aligns across 7 bases. CDR1 and CDR2 (germline): SGHAT, FQNNGV. V gave up 5 bases and J gave up 5 bases; unmatched junction bases: 8. This CDR3 comprises 14 residues. CDR3 bases: TGTGCCAGCAGCGTCAGCGGGACTTTGGAGACCCAGTACTTC. This gives the protein CASSVSGTLETQYF.

In this sample, this clonotype turned up a few times. The chain employs TRBV6-1 and TRBJ2-7, with D possibly being TRBD1 or TRBD2 (5 bases each). The CDR3 consists of 15 residues. V lost 2 bases, J lost 1 base, and 12 bases lay in between. In germline, CDR1 is MNHNS, CDR2 SASEGT. The CDR3 nucleotides read TGTGCCAGCAGTGAAACCCTGAGGGGATCCTACGAGCAGTACTTC. This gives the protein CASSETLRGSYEQYF.